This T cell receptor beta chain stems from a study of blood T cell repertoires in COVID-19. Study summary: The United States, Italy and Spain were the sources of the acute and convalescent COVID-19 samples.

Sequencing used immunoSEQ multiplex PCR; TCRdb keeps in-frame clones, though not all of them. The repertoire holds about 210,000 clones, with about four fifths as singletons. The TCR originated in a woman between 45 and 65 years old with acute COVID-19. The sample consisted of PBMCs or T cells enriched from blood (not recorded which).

The CDR3 nucleotides are TGTGCCTGGAGTGTAGCCCAGGGCTATGGCTACACCTTC. It encodes CAWSVAQGYGYTF. J is TRBJ1-2 and V is TRBV30, with a tentative D call TRBD1 (5 bases). The V gene lost 0 bases and the J gene lost 4 bases, with 9 bases spanning the gap. Germline loops: CDR1 GTSNPN, CDR2 SVGIG (reference sequence). CDR3 length equals 13 residues.